This record covers a single T cell receptor (beta chain). Looked up from germline, CDR1 is LNHDA and CDR2 is SQIVND (reference sequence). V was cut by 2 bases and J by 7 bases, with 12 bases left in between. The CDR3 has 14 amino acids. This sample was taken from a study of control samples from healthy donors and cancer patients. TCRdb's table, derived via immunoSEQ multiplex PCR, lists solely in-frame clones and lacks some. The table has about 92,000 clones, about four fifths seen once. The sequencing input was blood. This TCR came from a woman aged 60-75 years in good health. The chain has TRBV19 and TRBJ1-5; no firm D call. CDR3 coding DNA: TGTGCCAGTAGTATAAGCGGATCTGAGCAGCCCCAGCATTTT. The encoded protein is CASSISGSEQPQHF.